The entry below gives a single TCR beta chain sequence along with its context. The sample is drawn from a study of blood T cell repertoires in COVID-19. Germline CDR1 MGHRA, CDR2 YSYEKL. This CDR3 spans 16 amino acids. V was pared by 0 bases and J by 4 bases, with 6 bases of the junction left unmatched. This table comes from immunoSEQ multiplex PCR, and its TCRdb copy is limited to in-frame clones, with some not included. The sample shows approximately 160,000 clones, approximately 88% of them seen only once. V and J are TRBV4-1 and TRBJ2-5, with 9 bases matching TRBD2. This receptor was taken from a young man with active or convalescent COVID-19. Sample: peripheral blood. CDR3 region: CASSQEKRGAGETQYF. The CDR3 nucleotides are TGCGCCAGCAGCCAAGAAAAGCGGGGGGCGGGAGAGACCCAGTACTTC.